Listed below are T cell receptor beta chains from one sample, sequenced in a study of molecular identifiers for immune sequencing clone quantification. TCRdb recomputed calls from the PCR reads with MiXCR, one row per CDR3 protein. The profile covers some 41,000 distinct CDR3 sequences, with roughly 22% appearing a single time and over 0.95% taken by the ten largest. The sample comprised naive CD8+ T cells from blood, with Jurkat cell RNA spiked in. The receptors shown here come from a human donor in good health. Some libraries in this study had Jurkat cell RNA spiked in. Each CDR3 is given with its conserved first and last residue. A D gene is named only where the DNA matches it firmly. Size tells how often a clone was seen (once, few, many) or the class of an expanded clone, and some rows leave it out.

V gene: TRBV30; clone size: many; J gene: TRBJ2-7; D gene: -; CDR3 protein: CAWGAGREQYF; CDR3 DNA: TGTGCCTGGGGAGCAGGGCGCGAGCAGTACTTC
V gene: TRBV3-1; clone size: many; J gene: TRBJ2-3; D gene: -; CDR3 protein: CASSQDRVASTDTQYF; CDR3 DNA: TGTGCCAGCAGCCAAGATCGGGTAGCCAGCACAGATACGCAGTATTTT
V gene: TRBV5-3; clone size: -; J gene: TRBJ2-7; D gene: -; CDR3 protein: CASSPSNREVHEQYF; CDR3 DNA: TGTGCCAGCAGCCCGTCTAACAGGGAAGTCCACGAGCAGTACTTC
V gene: TRBV11-1; clone size: many; J gene: TRBJ2-3; D gene: -; CDR3 protein: CASSLLDSFTDTQYF; CDR3 DNA: TGTGCCAGCAGCTTACTGGATTCTTTCACAGATACGCAGTATTTT
V gene: TRBV6-1; clone size: many; J gene: TRBJ2-7; D gene: -; CDR3 protein: CASSEAARGYEQYF; CDR3 DNA: TGTGCCAGCAGTGAAGCGGCCAGGGGCTACGAGCAGTACTTC
V gene: TRBV5-1; clone size: many; J gene: TRBJ2-7; D gene: -; CDR3 protein: CASSLLRSESSYEQYF; CDR3 DNA: TGCGCCAGCAGCTTGTTGCGGTCGGAGAGCTCCTACGAGCAGTACTTC
V gene: TRBV19; clone size: many; J gene: TRBJ1-1; D gene: -; CDR3 protein: CASSIFPQTNTEAFF; CDR3 DNA: TGTGCCAGTAGTATATTCCCACAGACGAACACTGAAGCTTTCTTT
V gene: TRBV12-3/TRBV12-4; clone size: many; J gene: TRBJ1-1; D gene: -; CDR3 protein: CASRDAGTEAFF; CDR3 DNA: TGTGCCAGCAGGGACGCGGGGACTGAAGCTTTCTTT
V gene: TRBV15; clone size: many; J gene: TRBJ2-5; D gene: TRBD2; CDR3 protein: CATSDLAEETQYF; CDR3 DNA: TGTGCCACCAGCGATCTAGCGGAAGAGACCCAGTACTTC
V gene: TRBV5-1; clone size: -; J gene: TRBJ1-1; D gene: -; CDR3 protein: CASSFDNTEAFF; CDR3 DNA: TGCGCCAGCAGCTTTGACAACACTGAAGCTTTCTTT
V gene: TRBV4-3; clone size: few; J gene: TRBJ2-7; D gene: -; CDR3 protein: CASSQSGTQPSYEQYF; CDR3 DNA: TGCGCCAGCAGCCAATCCGGGACCCAACCCTCCTACGAGCAGTACTTC
V gene: TRBV5-1; clone size: many; J gene: TRBJ2-3; D gene: -; CDR3 protein: CASSPRGMFTDTQYF; CDR3 DNA: TGCGCCAGCAGCCCACGCGGGATGTTCACAGATACGCAGTATTTT
V gene: TRBV4-3; clone size: -; J gene: TRBJ2-2; D gene: -; CDR3 protein: CASSQDWQSRTGELFF; CDR3 DNA: TGCGCCAGCAGCCAAGATTGGCAGTCGCGAACCGGGGAGCTGTTTTTT
V gene: TRBV19; clone size: many; J gene: TRBJ2-7; D gene: TRBD2; CDR3 protein: CASSGIMSGRPGYEQYF; CDR3 DNA: TGTGCCAGTAGCGGCATTATGAGCGGGAGGCCGGGCTACGAGCAGTACTTC
V gene: TRBV5-5; clone size: many; J gene: TRBJ1-2; D gene: -; CDR3 protein: CASSLWTEKYGYTF; CDR3 DNA: TGTGCCAGCAGCTTGTGGACAGAAAAATATGGCTACACCTTC
V gene: TRBV12-3/TRBV12-4; clone size: -; J gene: TRBJ2-7; D gene: TRBD2; CDR3 protein: CASSPGLPHNEQYF; CDR3 DNA: TGTGCCAGCAGCCCGGGACTACCACATAACGAGCAGTACTTC
V gene: TRBV30; clone size: -; J gene: TRBJ2-2; D gene: -; CDR3 protein: CAWSPGGGPNTGELFF; CDR3 DNA: TGTGCCTGGAGTCCCGGTGGGGGCCCGAACACCGGGGAGCTGTTTTTT
V gene: TRBV2; clone size: many; J gene: TRBJ2-3; D gene: TRBD2; CDR3 protein: CASTLVAAGDRTDTQYF; CDR3 DNA: TGTGCCAGCACCCTAGTCGCAGCGGGAGACCGCACAGATACGCAGTATTTT
V gene: TRBV7-2; clone size: medium-sized; J gene: TRBJ2-3; D gene: -; CDR3 protein: CASSSPILTGSTDTQYF; CDR3 DNA: TGTGCCAGCAGCTCACCAATATTGACAGGTAGCACAGATACGCAGTATTTT
V gene: TRBV27; clone size: -; J gene: TRBJ1-4; D gene: -; CDR3 protein: CASSFQANEKLFF; CDR3 DNA: TGTGCCAGCAGTTTCCAGGCTAATGAAAAACTGTTTTTT
V gene: TRBV27; clone size: few; J gene: TRBJ2-1; D gene: TRBD2; CDR3 protein: CASSFVAGEQFF; CDR3 DNA: TGTGCCAGCAGTTTCGTAGCGGGGGAGCAGTTCTTC
V gene: TRBV4-3; clone size: -; J gene: TRBJ2-4; D gene: -; CDR3 protein: CASSQDYRVLAINIQYF; CDR3 DNA: TGCGCCAGCAGCCAAGACTACAGGGTACTAGCCATTAACATTCAGTACTTC
V gene: TRBV2; clone size: -; J gene: TRBJ2-3; D gene: -; CDR3 protein: CASSDLFAGQTTDTQYF; CDR3 DNA: TGTGCCAGCAGTGATCTTTTTGCGGGACAGACCACAGATACGCAGTATTTT
V gene: TRBV4-1; clone size: many; J gene: TRBJ1-5; D gene: TRBD1; CDR3 protein: CASSQGTGGFLQPQHF; CDR3 DNA: TGCGCCAGCAGCCAAGGGACAGGGGGCTTCCTTCAGCCCCAGCATTTT
V gene: TRBV5-6; clone size: medium-sized; J gene: TRBJ2-3; D gene: TRBD2; CDR3 protein: CASSLVAGRDTQYF; CDR3 DNA: TGTGCCAGCAGCTTGGTTGCCGGGAGGGATACGCAGTATTTT
V gene: TRBV10-3; clone size: -; J gene: TRBJ2-5; D gene: TRBD2; CDR3 protein: CAISDPQAGNQETQYF; CDR3 DNA: TGTGCCATCAGTGATCCTCAAGCGGGGAACCAAGAGACCCAGTACTTC
V gene: TRBV27; clone size: -; J gene: TRBJ1-1; D gene: TRBD1; CDR3 protein: CASSPLTGFTEAFF; CDR3 DNA: TGTGCCAGCAGCCCCTTGACAGGGTTCACTGAAGCTTTCTTT
V gene: TRBV7-2; clone size: many; J gene: TRBJ2-3; D gene: -; CDR3 protein: CASSWTGTTSTDTQYF; CDR3 DNA: TGTGCCAGCAGCTGGACCGGGACGACCAGCACAGATACGCAGTATTTT
V gene: TRBV2; clone size: few; J gene: TRBJ2-1; D gene: -; CDR3 protein: CASSGLETSPKQFF; CDR3 DNA: TGTGCCAGCAGTGGATTGGAGACAAGCCCGAAGCAGTTCTTC
V gene: TRBV29-1; clone size: many; J gene: TRBJ2-3; D gene: -; CDR3 protein: CSVETVSTDTQYF; CDR3 DNA: TGCAGCGTTGAAACAGTAAGCACAGATACGCAGTATTTT
V gene: TRBV20-1; clone size: medium-sized; J gene: TRBJ2-7; D gene: TRBD2; CDR3 protein: CSARTSGVLEQYF; CDR3 DNA: TGCAGTGCTAGGACTAGCGGGGTGCTCGAGCAGTACTTC
V gene: TRBV7-9; clone size: few; J gene: TRBJ2-3; D gene: TRBD2; CDR3 protein: CASSSGLAGSLDTQYF; CDR3 DNA: TGTGCCAGCAGCTCGGGACTAGCGGGATCTTTAGATACGCAGTATTTT
V gene: TRBV28; clone size: -; J gene: TRBJ2-7; D gene: -; CDR3 protein: CARRKTAGLAYEQYF; CDR3 DNA: TGTGCCCGCCGGAAGACCGCCGGGTTAGCCTACGAGCAGTACTTC
V gene: TRBV5-6; clone size: many; J gene: TRBJ2-3; D gene: -; CDR3 protein: CASSQRALGGGADTQYF; CDR3 DNA: TGTGCCAGCAGCCAGAGAGCTTTGGGTGGGGGCGCAGATACGCAGTATTTT
V gene: TRBV29-1; clone size: few; J gene: TRBJ2-4; D gene: TRBD1; CDR3 protein: CSVWTGDANIQYF; CDR3 DNA: TGCAGCGTTTGGACAGGGGATGCAAACATTCAGTACTTC
V gene: TRBV4-1; clone size: many; J gene: TRBJ2-7; D gene: -; CDR3 protein: CASSQGGGNEQYF; CDR3 DNA: TGCGCCAGCAGCCAAGGTGGGGGAAACGAGCAGTACTTC
V gene: TRBV30; clone size: many; J gene: TRBJ2-4; D gene: -; CDR3 protein: CAWSQRGARNIQYF; CDR3 DNA: TGTGCCTGGAGCCAGCGCGGAGCAAGGAACATTCAGTACTTC
V gene: TRBV15; clone size: many; J gene: TRBJ1-5; D gene: -; CDR3 protein: CATSSEQASQPQHF; CDR3 DNA: TGTGCCACCAGCAGTGAACAGGCGTCTCAGCCCCAGCATTTT
V gene: TRBV4-3; clone size: many; J gene: TRBJ2-3; D gene: -; CDR3 protein: CASSPANERGDTQYF; CDR3 DNA: TGCGCCAGCAGCCCCGCAAATGAAAGGGGGGATACGCAGTATTTT
V gene: TRBV5-4; clone size: -; J gene: TRBJ1-1; D gene: -; CDR3 protein: CASGGRTEAFF; CDR3 DNA: TGTGCCAGCGGGGGGAGGACTGAAGCTTTCTTT
V gene: TRBV7-9; clone size: few; J gene: TRBJ1-1; D gene: -; CDR3 protein: CASSLRAEMNTEAFF; CDR3 DNA: TGTGCCAGCAGCTTAAGGGCAGAAATGAACACTGAAGCTTTCTTT
V gene: TRBV6-5; clone size: once; J gene: TRBJ1-4; D gene: -; CDR3 protein: CASSRGADPTNEKPFF; CDR3 DNA: TGTGCCAGCAGCCGTGGGGCGGATCCAACTAATGAAAAACCGTTTTTT
V gene: TRBV20-1; clone size: many; J gene: TRBJ2-1; D gene: -; CDR3 protein: CSARGALLPENYNEQFF; CDR3 DNA: TGCAGTGCTAGAGGGGCCCTCCTACCCGAGAACTACAATGAGCAGTTCTTC
V gene: TRBV28; clone size: many; J gene: TRBJ2-7; D gene: -; CDR3 protein: CASSFNGGIYEQYF; CDR3 DNA: TGTGCCAGCAGTTTCAATGGCGGGATTTACGAGCAGTACTTC
V gene: TRBV20-1; clone size: many; J gene: TRBJ2-5; D gene: -; CDR3 protein: CSARFSGAQYF; CDR3 DNA: TGCAGTGCTAGGTTTTCGGGGGCCCAGTACTTC
V gene: TRBV28; clone size: many; J gene: TRBJ2-7; D gene: -; CDR3 protein: CASSFRGRRNEQYF; CDR3 DNA: TGTGCCAGCAGTTTTAGAGGTAGAAGAAACGAGCAGTACTTC
V gene: TRBV12-3/TRBV12-4; clone size: many; J gene: TRBJ2-3; D gene: -; CDR3 protein: CASSPNSGTDTQYF; CDR3 DNA: TGTGCCAGCAGTCCCAACTCCGGCACAGATACGCAGTATTTT
V gene: TRBV6-1; clone size: many; J gene: TRBJ2-3; D gene: -; CDR3 protein: CASRGPRGGYNGDTQYF; CDR3 DNA: TGTGCCAGCAGAGGGCCGAGGGGGGGATACAACGGAGATACGCAGTATTTT
V gene: TRBV28; clone size: -; J gene: TRBJ2-2; D gene: TRBD1; CDR3 protein: CASSLTGANTGELFF; CDR3 DNA: TGTGCCAGCAGTCTCACAGGGGCCAACACCGGGGAGCTGTTTTTT
V gene: TRBV19; clone size: many; J gene: TRBJ2-7; D gene: -; CDR3 protein: CASSPRVGGPYEQYF; CDR3 DNA: TGTGCCAGTAGCCCGAGGGTGGGGGGCCCCTACGAGCAGTACTTC
V gene: TRBV19; clone size: many; J gene: TRBJ1-1; D gene: -; CDR3 protein: CASSIAENTEAFF; CDR3 DNA: TGTGCCAGTAGTATAGCCGAGAACACTGAAGCTTTCTTT
V gene: TRBV7-9; clone size: many; J gene: TRBJ2-7; D gene: -; CDR3 protein: CASSPPGSLSRGSGSWDEQYF; CDR3 DNA: TGTGCCAGCAGCCCACCCGGCTCGCTCTCTCGGGGGTCAGGCTCTTGGGACGAGCAGTACTTC
V gene: TRBV6-2/TRBV6-3; clone size: few; J gene: TRBJ1-1; D gene: -; CDR3 protein: CASSSRVLDGNTEAFF; CDR3 DNA: TGTGCCAGCAGTTCCCGAGTTTTGGACGGGAACACTGAAGCTTTCTTT
V gene: TRBV4-3; clone size: many; J gene: TRBJ2-1; D gene: TRBD2; CDR3 protein: CASSQDWTSGRYNEQFF; CDR3 DNA: TGCGCCAGCAGCCAAGATTGGACTAGCGGGAGATACAATGAGCAGTTCTTC